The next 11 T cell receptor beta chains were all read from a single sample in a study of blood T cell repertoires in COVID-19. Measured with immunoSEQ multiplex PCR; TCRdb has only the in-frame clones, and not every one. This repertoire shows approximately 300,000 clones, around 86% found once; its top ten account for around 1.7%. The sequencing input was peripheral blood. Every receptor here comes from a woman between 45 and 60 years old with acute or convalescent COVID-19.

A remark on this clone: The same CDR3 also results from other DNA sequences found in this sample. CDR3 sequence reads: CASSLQGRGGELFF. The CDR3 DNA reads as TGTGCCAGCAGCCTACAGGGGCGGGGCGGGGAGCTGTTTTTT. J is TRBJ2-2 and V is TRBV7-9; TRBD1 is a possible D gene (7 bases). This CDR3 contains 14 residues. Trimming left V 5 bases short and J 7 bases short, with 14 bases between. Germline loops: CDR1 SEHNR, CDR2 FQNEAQ (reference sequence).

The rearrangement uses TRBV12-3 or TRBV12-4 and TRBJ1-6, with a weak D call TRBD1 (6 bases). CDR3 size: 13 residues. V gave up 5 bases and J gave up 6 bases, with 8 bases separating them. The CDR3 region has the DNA TGTGCCAGCAGTGTCAGGGGTAATTCACCCCTCCACTTT. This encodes CASSVRGNSPLHF.

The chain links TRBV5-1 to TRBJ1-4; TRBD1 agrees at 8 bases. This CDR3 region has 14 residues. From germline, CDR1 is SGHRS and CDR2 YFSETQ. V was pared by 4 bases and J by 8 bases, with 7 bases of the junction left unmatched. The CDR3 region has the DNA TGCGCCAGCAGCCCAGGACAGGGCTTCGAAAAACTGTTTTTT. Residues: CASSPGQGFEKLFF.

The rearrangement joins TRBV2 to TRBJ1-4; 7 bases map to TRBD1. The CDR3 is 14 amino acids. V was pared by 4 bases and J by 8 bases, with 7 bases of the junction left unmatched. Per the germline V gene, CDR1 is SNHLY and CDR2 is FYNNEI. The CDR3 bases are TGTGCCAGCAGTGTAGGAGGGGGCGAAGAAAAACTGTTTTTT. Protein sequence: CASSVGGGEEKLFF. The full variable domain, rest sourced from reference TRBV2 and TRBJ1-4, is EPEVTQTPSHQVTQMGQEVILRCVPISNHLYFYWYRQILGQKVEFLVSFYNNEISEKSEIFDDQFSVERPDGSNFTLKIRSTKLEDSAMYFCASSVGGGEEKLFFGSGTQLSVL.

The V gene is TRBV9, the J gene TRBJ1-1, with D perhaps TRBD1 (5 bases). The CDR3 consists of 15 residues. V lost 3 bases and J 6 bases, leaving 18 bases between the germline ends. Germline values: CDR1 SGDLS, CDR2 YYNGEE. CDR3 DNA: TGTGCCAGCAGCGCCGTACAGGCCTTTGTGGCTGAAGCTTTCTTT. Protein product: CASSAVQAFVAEAFF.

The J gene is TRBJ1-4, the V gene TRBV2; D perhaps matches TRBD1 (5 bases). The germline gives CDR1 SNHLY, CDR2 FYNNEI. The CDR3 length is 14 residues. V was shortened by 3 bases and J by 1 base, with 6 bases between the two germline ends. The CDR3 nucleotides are TGTGCCAGCAGTGATGACAGAACTAATGAAAAACTGTTTTTT. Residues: CASSDDRTNEKLFF.

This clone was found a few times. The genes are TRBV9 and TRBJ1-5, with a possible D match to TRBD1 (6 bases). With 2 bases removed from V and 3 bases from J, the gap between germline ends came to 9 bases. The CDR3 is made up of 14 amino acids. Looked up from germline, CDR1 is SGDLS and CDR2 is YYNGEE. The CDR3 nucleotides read TGTGCCAGCAGCGTCGGGACACCCAATCAGCCCCAGCATTTT. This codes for CASSVGTPNQPQHF.

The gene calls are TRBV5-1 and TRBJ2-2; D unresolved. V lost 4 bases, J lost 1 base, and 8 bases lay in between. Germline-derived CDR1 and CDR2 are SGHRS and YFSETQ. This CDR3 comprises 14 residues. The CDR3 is CASSQYMNTGELFF. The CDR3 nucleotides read TGCGCCAGCAGCCAATACATGAACACCGGGGAGCTGTTTTTT.

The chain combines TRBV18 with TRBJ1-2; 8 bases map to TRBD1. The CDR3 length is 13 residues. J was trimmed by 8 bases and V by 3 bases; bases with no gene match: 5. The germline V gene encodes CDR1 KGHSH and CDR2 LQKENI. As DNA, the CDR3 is TGTGCCAGCTCACCGGACAGGGTGAACGGCTACACCTTC. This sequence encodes CASSPDRVNGYTF.

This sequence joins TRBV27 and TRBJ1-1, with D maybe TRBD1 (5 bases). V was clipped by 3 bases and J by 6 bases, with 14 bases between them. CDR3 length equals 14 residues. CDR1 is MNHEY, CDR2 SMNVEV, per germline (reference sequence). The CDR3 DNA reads TGTGCCAGCAGTTTCTACAGGTCTGAAGCTGAAGCTTTCTTT. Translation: CASSFYRSEAEAFF.

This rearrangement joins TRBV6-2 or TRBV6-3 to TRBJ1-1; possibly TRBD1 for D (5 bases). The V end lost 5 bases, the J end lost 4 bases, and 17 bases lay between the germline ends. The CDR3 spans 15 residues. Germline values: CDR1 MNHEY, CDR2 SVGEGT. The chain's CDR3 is CASSSPHRFGTEAFF. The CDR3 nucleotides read TGTGCCAGCAGTAGCCCCCACAGGTTCGGCACTGAAGCTTTCTTT.